This T cell receptor (beta chain) was recorded in a study of cytomegalovirus exposure and HLA in healthy donors. PCR employed 60 Vbeta and 13 Jbeta primers. Assay used: immunoSEQ multiplex PCR; TCRdb lists only in-frame clones, some missing. The sample consists of fewer than 250,000 clones, more than 75% of them appearing once. Germline CDR1 and CDR2: SGDLS and YYNGEE. V was clipped by 1 base and J by 3 bases, with 11 bases between them. The CDR3 has 14 amino acids. In the case of this clone: The antigen remains unidentified.

General observations from the study: A later analysis linked a missense variant in DCLRE1C to the trimming of TCR beta V and J genes.

This clonotype was obtained from a male donor in good health and CMV-seronegative. This sequence joins TRBV9 and TRBJ2-7; TRBD2 is a possible D gene (6 bases). The sequencing input was PBMCs. The CDR3 loop reads CASSVQGGSYEQYF. The CDR3 nucleotides read TGTGCCAGCAGCGTACAGGGAGGAAGCTACGAGCAGTACTTC.